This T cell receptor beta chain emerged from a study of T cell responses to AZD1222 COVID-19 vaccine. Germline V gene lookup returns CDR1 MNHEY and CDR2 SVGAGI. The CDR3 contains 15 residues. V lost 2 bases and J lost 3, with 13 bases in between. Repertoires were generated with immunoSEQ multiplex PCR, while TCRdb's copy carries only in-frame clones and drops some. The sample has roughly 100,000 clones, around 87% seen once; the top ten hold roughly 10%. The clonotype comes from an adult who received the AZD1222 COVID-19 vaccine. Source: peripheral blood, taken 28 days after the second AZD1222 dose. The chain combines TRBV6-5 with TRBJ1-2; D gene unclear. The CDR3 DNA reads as TGTGCCAGCAGTTACAGACCAGCTCTGGACTATGGCTACACCTTC. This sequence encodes CASSYRPALDYGYTF.